The next 30 T cell receptor beta chains were all read from a single sample in a study of cytomegalovirus exposure and HLA in healthy donors. The PCR was carried out with 60 Vbeta primers and 13 Jbeta primers. The repertoire was sequenced with immunoSEQ multiplex PCR; TCRdb's copy has only in-frame clones and lacks some. Its listing shows approximately 50,000 clones. Input material: PBMCs. All receptors derive from a female donor in good health and CMV-seronegative.

CDR3 DNA sequence: TGTGCCAGCAGCCCGGGACAGGGGAACTACGAGCAGTACTTC. This codes for CASSPGQGNYEQYF. The chain joins TRBV7-9 to TRBJ2-7, with 10 nucleotides matching TRBD1. Germline CDR1 SEHNR, CDR2 FQNEAQ (reference sequence). There are 14 residues in the CDR3. The junction had 4 bases not matched to a gene; V was cut back by 5 bases and J by 3 bases.

The chain combines TRBV11-3 with TRBJ2-1; no clear D gene. Germline V gene lookup returns CDR1 SGHNT and CDR2 YENEEA. There are 20 residues in the CDR3. Trimming took 0 bases from V and 0 from J, leaving 21 bases between them. The CDR3 DNA reads TGTGCCAGCAGCTTAGATAGCACCGCCTTCCTATTTAGCTCCTACAATGAGCAGTTCTTC. As protein: CASSLDSTAFLFSSYNEQFF. Using reference TRBV11-3 and TRBJ2-1 for the parts outside the CDR3, the full variable domain is EAGVVQSPRYKIIEKKQPVAFWCNPISGHNTLYWYLQNLGQGPELLIRYENEEAVDDSQLPKDRFSAERLKGVDSTLKIQPAELGDSAVYLCASSLDSTAFLFSSYNEQFFGPGTRLTVL.

The chain couples TRBV4-1 to TRBJ2-1; perhaps TRBD1 as D (5 bases). The germline V gene encodes CDR1 MGHRA and CDR2 YSYEKL. The CDR3 is made up of 16 amino acids. V was clipped by 3 bases and J by 5 bases, with 17 bases between them. As DNA, the CDR3 is TGCGCCAGCAGCCACCCCCCCGAGACAGCAGACAATGAGCAGTTCTTC. Translated, it gives CASSHPPETADNEQFF.

The chain carries TRBV2 and TRBJ2-1, with 12 positions matching TRBD2. Germline assignment: CDR1 SNHLY and CDR2 FYNNEI. This CDR3 contains 15 residues. After removal of 6 bases from V and 5 bases from J, the junction contained 5 bases not matched to a gene. The CDR3 coding sequence is TGTGCCAGCAGCACGGGACTAGCGGGTGACAATGAGCAGTTCTTC. Residues: CASSTGLAGDNEQFF. Full variable domain (remainder filled in from reference TRBV2 and TRBJ2-1): EPEVTQTPSHQVTQMGQEVILRCVPISNHLYFYWYRQILGQKVEFLVSFYNNEISEKSEIFDDQFSVERPDGSNFTLKIRSTKLEDSAMYFCASSTGLAGDNEQFFGPGTRLTVL.

V usage is TRBV19 and J usage is TRBJ1-3; D unresolved. Germline V gene data show CDR1 as LNHDA and CDR2 as SQIVND (reference sequence). This CDR3 has 14 residues. The germline V and J ends were trimmed by 3 bases and 4 bases, with 10 bases remaining between them. This CDR3 reads CASSIPSGGNTIYF. As DNA, the CDR3 is TGTGCCAGTAGTATTCCGTCGGGGGGAAACACCATATATTTT. Based on the CDR3 plus reference TRBV19 and TRBJ1-3, the full variable domain is DGGITQSPKYLFRKEGQNVTLSCEQNLNHDAMYWYRQDPGQGLRLIYYSQIVNDFQKGDIAEGYSVSREKKESFPLTVTSAQKNPTAFYLCASSIPSGGNTIYFGEGSWLTVV.

The genes are TRBV11-3 and TRBJ2-5; no firm D call. The germline gives CDR1 SGHNT, CDR2 YENEEA. V lost 0 bases and J lost 2, with 7 bases in between. The CDR3 totals 14 residues. The CDR3 nucleotides read TGTGCCAGCAGCTTAGATGGGCAGCAAGAGACCCAGTACTTC. It yields the protein CASSLDGQQETQYF.

The chain combines TRBV29-1 with TRBJ2-7, with D possibly being TRBD2 (5 bases). Germline loops: CDR1 SQVTM, CDR2 ANQGSEA. This CDR3 has 13 amino acids. The V gene lost 3 bases and the J gene lost 2 bases, with 11 bases spanning the gap. The CDR3 nucleotides read TGCAGCGTTGACGGGGAGAACACCTACGAGCAGTACTTC. Its protein product is CSVDGENTYEQYF.

V and J are TRBV7-3 and TRBJ2-7, with TRBD2 matching over 12 bases. After removal of 4 bases from V and 0 bases from J, the junction contained 1 base not matched to a gene. The CDR3 extends over 15 amino acids. The germline V gene encodes CDR1 SGHTA and CDR2 FQGTGA. DNA of the CDR3: TGTGCCAGCAGCTCGGGACTAGCGGGCTCCTACGAGCAGTACTTC. This gives the protein CASSSGLAGSYEQYF.

The V and J genes are TRBV4-2 and TRBJ2-1; TRBD2 agrees at 8 bases. With 0 bases clipped from V and 2 bases from J, the junction kept 12 bases outside the gene matches. The length of the CDR3 is 19 residues. Germline V gene lookup returns CDR1 LGHNA and CDR2 YNFKEQ. The CDR3 is CASSQDRDQRGLPYNEQFF. The CDR3 DNA reads as TGTGCCAGCAGCCAAGACCGCGACCAGCGGGGGCTACCCTACAATGAGCAGTTCTTC.

The chain carries TRBV15 and TRBJ2-7; tentatively, D is TRBD2 (7 bases). V shed 1 base and J shed 5 bases, with 12 bases lying between them. This CDR3 contains 14 residues. Germline assignment: CDR1 LNHNV and CDR2 YYDKDF (reference sequence). The CDR3 DNA reads as TGTGCCACCAGCAGAGCCCTAGGGGGGGACGAGCAGTACTTC. Protein: CATSRALGGDEQYF.

This chain links TRBV5-1 with TRBJ1-3; the D gene is possibly TRBD1 (6 bases). The CDR3 has 16 residues. The V gene's germline CDR1 is SGHRS and CDR2 YFSETQ. With 0 bases removed from V and 0 bases from J, the gap between germline ends came to 10 bases. The CDR3 DNA is TGCGCCAGCAGCTTGGGGGGGCGGTTCTCTGGAAACACCATATATTTT. Translating it yields CASSLGGRFSGNTIYF.

This chain links TRBV28 with TRBJ1-1, with D possibly being TRBD1 (6 bases). The germline gives CDR1 MDHEN, CDR2 SYDVKM. The CDR3 consists of 14 residues. The V and J ends lost 6 bases and 0 bases respectively, with 11 bases between them. The DNA for the CDR3 is TGTGCCAGCAGGACAGGTGCCATGAACACTGAAGCTTTCTTT. Its translation is CASRTGAMNTEAFF.

A word on this clone: The junction departs from the called germline gene at one end, perhaps through a read error. The chain couples TRBV11-3 to TRBJ2-7, with D possibly being TRBD1 (6 bases). The CDR3 loop spans 14 amino acids. The germline CDR1 and CDR2 sequences are SGHNT and YENEEA. The CDR3 coding sequence is TGTGCCAGCAGCCTACAGGGCACCGCTTACGAGCGGTACTTC. It translates to CASSLQGTAYERYF. Supplemented by reference TRBV11-3 and TRBJ2-7, the full variable domain reads EAGVVQSPRYKIIEKKQPVAFWCNPISGHNTLYWYLQNLGQGPELLIRYENEEAVDDSQLPKDRFSAERLKGVDSTLKIQPAELGDSAVYLCASSLQGTAYERYFGPGTRLTVT.

V gene TRBV29-1 combines with J gene TRBJ2-5; TRBD2 agrees at 11 bases. CDR3 length equals 16 residues. V lost 7 bases to trimming and J lost 7 bases; unmatched junction nucleotides: 17. CDR1 and CDR2 (germline): SQVTM, ANQGSEA. In DNA form, the CDR3 reads TGCAGCGCAAAAACCGGGACTAGCGGAAACGGGGGGACCCAGTACTTC. Encoded protein: CSAKTGTSGNGGTQYF.

The V call is TRBV30, the J call TRBJ2-5; D uncertain. V lost 2 bases and J lost 5, with 9 bases in between. The germline CDR1 and CDR2 sequences are GTSNPN and SVGIG (reference sequence). This CDR3 is 12 amino acids long. DNA of the CDR3: TGTGCCTGGAGTACGCTAGTGGAGACCCAGTACTTC. Residues: CAWSTLVETQYF. Drawing the rest from reference TRBV30 and TRBJ2-5, the complete variable domain is SQTIHQWPATLVQPVGSPLSLECTVEGTSNPNLYWYRQAAGRGLQLLFYSVGIGQISSEVPQNLSASRPQDRQFILSSKKLLLSDSGFYLCAWSTLVETQYFGPGTRLLVL.

V and J are TRBV19 and TRBJ2-1; TRBD2 is a possible D gene (7 bases). Germline-derived CDR1 and CDR2 are LNHDA and SQIVND (reference sequence). Trimming pared 10 bases from V and 0 bases from J, leaving 19 bases between. CDR3 length: 16 amino acids. CDR3 in amino acids: CATSRGGVSSYNEQFF. The CDR3 DNA reads as TGTGCCACCTCAAGGGGGGGGGTAAGCTCCTACAATGAGCAGTTCTTC.

The chain combines TRBV6-1 with TRBJ1-2; 8 positions agree with TRBD1. V lost 2 bases to trimming and J lost 4 bases; unmatched junction nucleotides: 6. This CDR3 region has 15 residues. The V gene's germline CDR1 is MNHNS and CDR2 SASEGT. Here the CDR3 reads CASSERGQAPYGYTF. DNA for the CDR3: TGTGCCAGCAGTGAAAGGGGACAGGCACCCTATGGCTACACCTTC.

The gene calls are TRBV6-1 and TRBJ1-1; TRBD1 matches 8 bases. Germline trimming cut 4 bases from V and 5 bases from J; bases unmatched to any gene: 9. Germline assignment: CDR1 MNHNS and CDR2 SASEGT. The CDR3 is 15 residues long. CDR3 DNA: TGTGCCAGCAGTGCATTACAGGGGGTAGGGACTGAAGCTTTCTTT. Amino acids: CASSALQGVGTEAFF.

The genes are TRBV29-1 and TRBJ2-7, with no clear D. Per the germline V gene, CDR1 is SQVTM and CDR2 is ANQGSEA. Trimming shortened V by 5 bases and J by 2 bases, and 10 bases separated the two germline ends. The CDR3 consists of 12 residues. The CDR3 DNA reads as TGCAGCGTTCAGATAAGTGCCTACGAGCAGTACTTC. Residues: CSVQISAYEQYF.

The rearrangement joins TRBV7-2 to TRBJ2-3; a weak D match, TRBD2 (6 bases). V was trimmed by 3 bases and J by 1 base, leaving 14 bases between them. This CDR3 comprises 16 residues. CDR1 is SGHTA and CDR2 is FQGNSA in the germline V gene. The CDR3 bases are TGTGCCAGCAGCTTGGTTCCGGGAGTCGGCACAGATACGCAGTATTTT. Amino acids: CASSLVPGVGTDTQYF.

The V gene is TRBV30, the J gene TRBJ1-2; D ambiguous. The CDR3 contains 14 residues. The germline gives CDR1 GTSNPN, CDR2 SVGIG (reference sequence). V lost 0 bases to trimming and J lost 4 bases, with 12 bases between them. The CDR3 region has the DNA TGTGCCTGGAGTGTAGGAGGTCAGTCCTATGGCTACACCTTC. This encodes CAWSVGGQSYGYTF.

The rearrangement links TRBV30 to TRBJ1-2; D unclear. This CDR3 spans 13 amino acids. Trimming took off 0 bases at V and 3 bases at J, with 8 bases between the two ends. The germline CDR1 and CDR2 sequences are GTSNPN and SVGIG (reference sequence). Written as DNA, the CDR3 is TGTGCCTGGAGTGTACGGGAAGACTATGGCTACACCTTC. Protein product: CAWSVREDYGYTF. Filled out from reference TRBV30 and TRBJ1-2, the complete variable domain reads SQTIHQWPATLVQPVGSPLSLECTVEGTSNPNLYWYRQAAGRGLQLLFYSVGIGQISSEVPQNLSASRPQDRQFILSSKKLLLSDSGFYLCAWSVREDYGYTFGSGTRLTVV.

The chain recombines TRBV12-5 with TRBJ2-4, with TRBD1 identical over 9 bases. This CDR3 spans 15 amino acids. CDR1 and CDR2 (germline): LGHNT, FRNRAP. With V trimmed by 6 bases and J by 8 bases, 11 bases remained unmatched. CDR3 protein: CASGPDRGEVDIQYF. The CDR3 coding sequence is TGTGCTAGTGGCCCGGACAGGGGTGAAGTGGACATTCAGTACTTC. Complete variable domain (other parts from reference TRBV12-5 and TRBJ2-4): DARVTQTPRHKVTEMGQEVTMRCQPILGHNTVFWYRQTMMQGLELLAYFRNRAPLDDSGMPKDRFSAEMPDATLATLKIQPSEPRDSAVYFCASGPDRGEVDIQYFGAGTRLSVL.

The CDR3 region has the DNA TGTGCCTGGAGTGAGGGAGTTGGAGGCTACACCTTC. Amino acids: CAWSEGVGGYTF. The chain couples TRBV30 to TRBJ1-2; D is unresolved. Germline CDR1 reads GTSNPN; CDR2 reads SVGIG (reference sequence). Trimming took 1 base from V and 8 from J, leaving 11 bases between them. This CDR3 contains 12 residues. Based on the CDR3 plus reference TRBV30 and TRBJ1-2, the full variable domain is SQTIHQWPATLVQPVGSPLSLECTVEGTSNPNLYWYRQAAGRGLQLLFYSVGIGQISSEVPQNLSASRPQDRQFILSSKKLLLSDSGFYLCAWSEGVGGYTFGSGTRLTVV.

The chain joins TRBV29-1 to TRBJ2-2, with D maybe TRBD2 (5 bases). Looked up from germline, CDR1 is SQVTM and CDR2 is ANQGSEA. The CDR3 loop spans 13 amino acids. Trimming took off 5 bases at V and 5 bases at J, with 12 bases between the two ends. CDR3 sequence: CSVHWERTGELFF. CDR3 DNA: TGCAGCGTTCACTGGGAGAGGACCGGGGAGCTGTTTTTT.

The chain is built from TRBV14 and TRBJ2-7, with D possibly TRBD2 on 6 matching bases. The CDR3 loop spans 15 amino acids. Germline assignment: CDR1 SGHDN and CDR2 FVKESK. V was pared by 5 bases and J by 2 bases, with 16 bases between. CDR3: CASSGIGEATYEQYF. The CDR3 bases are TGTGCCAGCAGCGGGATCGGGGAGGCAACCTACGAGCAGTACTTC.

J is TRBJ1-2 and V is TRBV4-3, with 7 bases lining up with TRBD1. Unmatched junction bases numbered 3, after V lost 5 bases and J lost 0 bases. There are 14 residues in the CDR3. Germline-derived CDR1 and CDR2 are LGHNA and YSLEER. The CDR3 sequence: CASSFQGANYGYTF. The CDR3 DNA follows: TGCGCCAGCAGCTTTCAGGGGGCTAACTATGGCTACACCTTC.

The gene calls are TRBV5-1 and TRBJ1-1; 7 bases line up with TRBD1. After removal of 4 bases from V and 5 bases from J, the junction contained 8 bases not matched to a gene. This CDR3 is built from 14 residues. Germline CDR1 and CDR2: SGHRS and YFSETQ. The CDR3 region has the DNA TGCGCCAGCAGCCTAGACAGGGATTCAACTGAAGCTTTCTTT. It translates to CASSLDRDSTEAFF.

This rearrangement joins TRBV29-1 to TRBJ2-3; D might be TRBD2 (6 bases). V shed 7 bases and J shed 5 bases, with 7 bases lying between them. The CDR3 consists of 10 residues. Germline V CDR1 and CDR2: SQVTM, ANQGSEA. Written as DNA, the CDR3 is TGCAGCGGAGCGGGAGATACGCAGTATTTT. This codes for CSGAGDTQYF.

This chain connects TRBV5-1 to TRBJ2-7, with TRBD1 identical over 9 bases. Germline V lookup: CDR1 SGHRS, CDR2 YFSETQ. Trimming cost V 0 bases and J 3 bases; bases outside gene matches: 4. The CDR3 is made up of 15 amino acids. CDR3 nucleotides: TGCGCCAGCAGCTTGGGGACAGGGGATTTCTACGAGCAGTACTTC. Protein product: CASSLGTGDFYEQYF.